Below are 4 T cell receptor beta chains sequenced from a single sample in a study of blood T cell repertoires in COVID-19. Sequencing was performed with immunoSEQ multiplex PCR; in TCRdb, only in-frame clones are kept and a portion is missing. The sample consists of 100,000 to 150,000 clones, 85% of them appearing once. Sequences were obtained from peripheral blood. These receptors were collected from an elderly man with active or convalescent COVID-19.

The DNA of the CDR3 is TGTGCCAGCAGTTACCGGGAAGGCGGGGAGCTGTTTTTT. Its translation is CASSYREGGELFF. V is TRBV6-6 and J is TRBJ2-2; D may be TRBD2 (5 bases). Germline CDR1 is MNHNY and CDR2 is SVGAGI (reference sequence). The CDR3 loop spans 13 amino acids. Trimming stripped 2 bases from V and 7 bases from J, with 8 bases between.

For the CDR3, the DNA is TGTGCCTGGAGTGTCACGGGAAAAAGCAATCAGCCCCAGCATTTT. Protein: CAWSVTGKSNQPQHF. V and J are TRBV30 and TRBJ1-5; D uncertain. This CDR3 has 15 amino acids. Deletions cut 0 bases from V and 1 base from J, with 10 bases between. Germline lookup yields CDR1 GTSNPN and CDR2 SVGIG (reference sequence).

The chain has TRBV28 and TRBJ2-1; D is possibly TRBD2 (6 bases). The V gene's germline CDR1 is MDHEN and CDR2 SYDVKM. The CDR3 has 15 amino acids. With 6 bases removed from V and 6 bases from J, the gap between germline ends came to 18 bases. This CDR3 reads CASSRRGSAGNEQFF. In DNA, the CDR3 is TGTGCCAGCAGCCGGCGGGGTTCGGCGGGCAATGAGCAGTTCTTC.

The chain is built from TRBV30 and TRBJ1-1, with 8 nucleotides matching TRBD1. This CDR3 comprises 13 residues. The germline CDR1 and CDR2 sequences are GTSNPN and SVGIG (reference sequence). J gave up 5 bases and V 0 bases, and 2 bases lay outside the gene matches. CDR3 coding DNA: TGTGCCTGGAGTGTAGACAGGGGAACTGAAGCTTTCTTT. Translating it yields CAWSVDRGTEAFF.